These T cell receptor beta chains were read from a single sample in a study of beta chain features in type 1 diabetes. Data came from immunoSEQ multiplex PCR; TCRdb stores just in-frame clones and leaves some out. The table lists approximately 250,000 clones, 7.5% to 10% of them singletons. Sequenced material: naive CD4+ T cells from blood. Receptors originate from a woman under 30 in good health. The CDR3 runs from the conserved cysteine through the conserved F or W. Each record gives: clone size, V gene, J gene, CDR3 protein. The size of a clone is reported for some rows only, either as once, few or many, or as a class for expanded clones.

size: .
V: TRBV10-2
J: TRBJ2-2
CDR3: CASSEWGLAGGPRDGELFF

size: few
V: TRBV7-8
J: TRBJ2-5
CDR3: CASSPVFGETQYF

size: few
V: TRBV27
J: TRBJ2-1
CDR3: CASGPNQGTKSGEQFF

size: many
V: TRBV11-2
J: TRBJ2-7
CDR3: CASSPDRQGSYEQYF

size: .
V: TRBV6-1
J: TRBJ2-5
CDR3: CASNFRGETQYF

size: few
V: TRBV10-1
J: TRBJ2-5
CDR3: CASSVEAGDETQYF

size: .
V: TRBV5-1
J: TRBJ2-3
CDR3: CASRFSTDTQYF

size: few
V: TRBV19
J: TRBJ1-1
CDR3: CASNGPGGTLGTEAFF

size: few
V: TRBV18
J: TRBJ2-7
CDR3: CASSPTSGTYEQYF

size: .
V: TRBV25-1
J: TRBJ2-7
CDR3: CASSDLGREDYEQYF

size: .
V: TRBV7-8
J: TRBJ2-7
CDR3: CASSFVGQGTGEYF

size: .
V: TRBV19
J: TRBJ2-1
CDR3: CASSPGRDRGGYNEQFF

size: .
V: TRBV4-1
J: TRBJ1-2
CDR3: CASSVPGALYNYGYTF

size: .
V: TRBV29-1
J: TRBJ2-1
CDR3: CSVKAGGYNEQFF

size: few
V: TRBV7-9
J: TRBJ1-1
CDR3: CASSRGTVNTEAFF

size: once
V: TRBV2
J: TRBJ1-2
CDR3: CASSLAGPNYGYTF

size: .
V: TRBV10-3
J: TRBJ2-5
CDR3: CAISDLGRRRETQYF

size: few
V: TRBV11-2
J: TRBJ2-7
CDR3: CASSPLGLATRLYEQYF